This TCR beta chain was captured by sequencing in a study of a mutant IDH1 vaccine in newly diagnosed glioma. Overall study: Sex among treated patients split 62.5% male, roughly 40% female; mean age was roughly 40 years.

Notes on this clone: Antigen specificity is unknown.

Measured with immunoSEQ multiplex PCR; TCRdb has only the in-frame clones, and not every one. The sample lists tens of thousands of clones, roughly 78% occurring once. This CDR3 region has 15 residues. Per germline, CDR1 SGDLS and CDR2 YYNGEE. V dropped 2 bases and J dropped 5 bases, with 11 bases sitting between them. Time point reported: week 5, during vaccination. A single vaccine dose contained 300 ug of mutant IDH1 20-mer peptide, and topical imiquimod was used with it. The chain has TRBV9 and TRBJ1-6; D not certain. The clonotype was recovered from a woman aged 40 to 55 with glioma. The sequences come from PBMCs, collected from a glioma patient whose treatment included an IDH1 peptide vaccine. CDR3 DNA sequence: TGTGCCAGCAGCGTCTTATCCGGGGATAATTCACCCCTCCACTTT. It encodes CASSVLSGDNSPLHF.